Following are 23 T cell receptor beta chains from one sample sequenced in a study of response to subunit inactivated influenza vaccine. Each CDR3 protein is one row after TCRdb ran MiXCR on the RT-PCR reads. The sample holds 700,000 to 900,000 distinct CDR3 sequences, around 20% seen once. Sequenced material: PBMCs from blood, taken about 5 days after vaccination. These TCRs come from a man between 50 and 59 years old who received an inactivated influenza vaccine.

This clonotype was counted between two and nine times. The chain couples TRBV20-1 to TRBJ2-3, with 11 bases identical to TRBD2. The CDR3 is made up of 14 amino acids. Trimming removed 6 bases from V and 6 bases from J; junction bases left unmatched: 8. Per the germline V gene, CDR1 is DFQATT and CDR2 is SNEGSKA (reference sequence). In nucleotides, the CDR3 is TGCAGTGCAGTAGCGGGGGGGCCTAGGGATACGCAGTATTTT. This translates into CSAVAGGPRDTQYF.

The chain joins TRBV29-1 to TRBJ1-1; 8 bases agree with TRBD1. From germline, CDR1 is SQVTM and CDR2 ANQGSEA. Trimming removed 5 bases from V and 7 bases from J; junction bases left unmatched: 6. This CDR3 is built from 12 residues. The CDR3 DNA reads TGCAGCGTTAGGACAGGGAAGGTTGAAGCTTTCTTT. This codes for CSVRTGKVEAFF.

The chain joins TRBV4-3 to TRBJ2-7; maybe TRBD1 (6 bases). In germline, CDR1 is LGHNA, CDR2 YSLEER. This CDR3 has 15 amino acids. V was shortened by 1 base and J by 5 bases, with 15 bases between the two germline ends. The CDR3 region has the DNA TGCGCCAGCAGCCAAGGACTCTACAGGGTCCACGAGCAGTACTTC. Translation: CASSQGLYRVHEQYF.

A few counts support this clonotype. The CDR3 DNA reads TGTGCCAGCAGAGACAGCCGAGGAGCTGGAAACACCATATATTTT. Translated, it gives CASRDSRGAGNTIYF. This rearrangement joins TRBV6-2 or TRBV6-3 to TRBJ1-3, with D maybe TRBD1 (5 bases). This CDR3 is built from 15 residues. Germline V gene lookup returns CDR1 MNHEY and CDR2 SVGEGT. V lost 6 bases to trimming and J lost 2 bases, with 14 bases between them.

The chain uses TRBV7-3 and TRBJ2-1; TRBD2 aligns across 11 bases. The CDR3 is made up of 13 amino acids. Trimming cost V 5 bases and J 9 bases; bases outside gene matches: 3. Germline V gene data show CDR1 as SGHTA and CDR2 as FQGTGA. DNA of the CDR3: TGTGCCAGCAGCCAGACTAGCGGGGCTGAGCAGTTCTTC. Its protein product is CASSQTSGAEQFF.

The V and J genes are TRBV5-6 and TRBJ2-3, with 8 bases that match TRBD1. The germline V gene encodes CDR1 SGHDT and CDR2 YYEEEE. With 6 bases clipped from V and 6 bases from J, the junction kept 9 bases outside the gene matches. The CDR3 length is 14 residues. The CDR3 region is CASNRDRLQDTQYF. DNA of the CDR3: TGTGCCAGCAACCGGGACAGGTTGCAGGATACGCAGTATTTT.

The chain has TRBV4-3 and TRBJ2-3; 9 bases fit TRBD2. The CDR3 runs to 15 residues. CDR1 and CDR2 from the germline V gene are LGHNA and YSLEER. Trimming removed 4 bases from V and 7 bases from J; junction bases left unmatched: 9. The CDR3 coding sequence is TGCGCCAGCAGCCTTCGGACTAGCGAAGAGTATACGCAGTATTTT. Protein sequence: CASSLRTSEEYTQYF.

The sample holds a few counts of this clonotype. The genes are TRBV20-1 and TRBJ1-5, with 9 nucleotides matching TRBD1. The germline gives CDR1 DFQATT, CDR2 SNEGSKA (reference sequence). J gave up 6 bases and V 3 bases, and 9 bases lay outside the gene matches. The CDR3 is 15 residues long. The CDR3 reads CSASNRGRRGQPQHF. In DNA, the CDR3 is TGCAGTGCTAGCAACAGGGGGCGAAGGGGTCAGCCCCAGCATTTT.

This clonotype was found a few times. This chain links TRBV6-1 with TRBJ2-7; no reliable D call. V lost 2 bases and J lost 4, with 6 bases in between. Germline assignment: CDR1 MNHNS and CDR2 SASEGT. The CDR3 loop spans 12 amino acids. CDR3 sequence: CASSENKYEQYF. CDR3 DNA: TGTGCCAGCAGTGAAAACAAGTACGAGCAGTACTTC.

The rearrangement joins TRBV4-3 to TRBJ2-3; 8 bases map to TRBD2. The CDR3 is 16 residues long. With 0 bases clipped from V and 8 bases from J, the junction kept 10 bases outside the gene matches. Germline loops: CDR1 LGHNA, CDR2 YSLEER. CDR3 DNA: TGCGCCAGCAGCCAAGATGGCGGACTAGCAACTGGTACGCAGTATTTT. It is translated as CASSQDGGLATGTQYF.

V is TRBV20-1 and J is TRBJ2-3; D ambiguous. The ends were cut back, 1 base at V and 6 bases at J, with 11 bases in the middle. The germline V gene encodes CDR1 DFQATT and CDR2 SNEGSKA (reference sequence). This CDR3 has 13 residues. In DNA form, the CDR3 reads TGCAGTGCTAGAGTTCCCGGGCGGGATACGCAGTATTTT. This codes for CSARVPGRDTQYF.

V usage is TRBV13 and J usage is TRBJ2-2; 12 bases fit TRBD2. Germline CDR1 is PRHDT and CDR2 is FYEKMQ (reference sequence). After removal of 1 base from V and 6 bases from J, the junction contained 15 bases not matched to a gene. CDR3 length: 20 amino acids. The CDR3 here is CASSLASAWLAGGPAGELFF. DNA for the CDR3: TGTGCCAGCAGCTTAGCATCAGCCTGGCTAGCGGGAGGGCCCGCCGGGGAGCTGTTTTTT.

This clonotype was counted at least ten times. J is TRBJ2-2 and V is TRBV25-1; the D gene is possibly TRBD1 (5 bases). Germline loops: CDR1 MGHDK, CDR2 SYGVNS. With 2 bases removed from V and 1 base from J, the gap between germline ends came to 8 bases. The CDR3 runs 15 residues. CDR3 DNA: TGTGCCAGCAGTGAACAGGGAAGGAACACCGGGGAGCTGTTTTTT. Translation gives CASSEQGRNTGELFF.

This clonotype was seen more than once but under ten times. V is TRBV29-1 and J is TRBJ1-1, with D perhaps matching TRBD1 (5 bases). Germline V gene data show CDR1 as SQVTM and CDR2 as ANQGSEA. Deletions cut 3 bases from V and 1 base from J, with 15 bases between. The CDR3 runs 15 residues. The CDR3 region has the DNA TGCAGCGTTGATATTCTGGGTAGGGGGAACACTGAAGCTTTCTTT. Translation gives CSVDILGRGNTEAFF.

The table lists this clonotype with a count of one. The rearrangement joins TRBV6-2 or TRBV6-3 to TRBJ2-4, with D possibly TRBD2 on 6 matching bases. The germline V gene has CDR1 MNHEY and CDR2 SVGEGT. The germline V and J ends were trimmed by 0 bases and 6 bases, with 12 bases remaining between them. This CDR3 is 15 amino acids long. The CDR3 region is CASSYSGDFINIQYF. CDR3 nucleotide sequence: TGTGCCAGCAGTTACTCGGGGGACTTTATAAACATTCAGTACTTC.

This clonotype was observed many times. The CDR3 protein is CASSFRPGGQGEKLFF. CDR3 DNA sequence: TGCGCCAGCAGCTTCCGTCCGGGGGGACAAGGGGAAAAACTGTTTTTT. The gene calls are TRBV5-1 and TRBJ1-4, with D maybe TRBD1 (6 bases). Germline CDR1 and CDR2: SGHRS and YFSETQ. The CDR3 consists of 16 residues. V lost 2 bases, J lost 8 bases, and 19 bases lay in between.

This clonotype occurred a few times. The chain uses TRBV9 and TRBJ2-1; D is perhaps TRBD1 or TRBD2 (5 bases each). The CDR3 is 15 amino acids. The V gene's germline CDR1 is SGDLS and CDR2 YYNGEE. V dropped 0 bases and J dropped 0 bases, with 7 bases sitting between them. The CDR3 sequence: CASSVVGVSYNEQFF. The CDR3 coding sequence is TGTGCCAGCAGCGTAGTGGGGGTCTCCTACAATGAGCAGTTCTTC.

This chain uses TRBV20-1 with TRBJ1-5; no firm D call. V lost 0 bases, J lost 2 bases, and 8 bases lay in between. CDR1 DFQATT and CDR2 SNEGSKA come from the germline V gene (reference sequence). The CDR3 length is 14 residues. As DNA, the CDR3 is TGCAGTGCTAGAGATGGTTCTGGCAATCAGCCCCAGCATTTT. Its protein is CSARDGSGNQPQHF.

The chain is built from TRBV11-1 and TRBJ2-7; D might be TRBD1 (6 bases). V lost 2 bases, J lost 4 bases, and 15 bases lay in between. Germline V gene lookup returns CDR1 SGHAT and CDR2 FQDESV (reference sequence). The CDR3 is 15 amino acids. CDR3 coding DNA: TGTGCCAGCAGCTTACTGACAGGACGGCGGTACGAGCAGTACTTC. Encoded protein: CASSLLTGRRYEQYF. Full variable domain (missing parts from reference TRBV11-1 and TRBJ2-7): EAEVAQSPRYKITEKSQAVAFWCDPISGHATLYWYRQILGQGPELLVQFQDESVVDDSQLPKDRFSAERLKGVDSTLKIQPAELGDSAMYLCASSLLTGRRYEQYFGPGTRLTVT.

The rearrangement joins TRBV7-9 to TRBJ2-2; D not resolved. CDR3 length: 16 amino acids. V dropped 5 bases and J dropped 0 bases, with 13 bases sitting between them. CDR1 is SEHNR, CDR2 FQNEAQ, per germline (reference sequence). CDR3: CASSPYGQPNTGELFF. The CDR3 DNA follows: TGTGCCAGCAGCCCGTACGGGCAACCGAACACCGGGGAGCTGTTTTTT.

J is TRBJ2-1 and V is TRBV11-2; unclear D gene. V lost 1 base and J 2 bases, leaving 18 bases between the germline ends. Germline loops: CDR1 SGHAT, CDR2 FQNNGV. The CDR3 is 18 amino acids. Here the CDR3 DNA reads TGTGCCAGCAGCTTAGTTGATCTTGGGGTCCTAACCTACAATGAGCAGTTCTTC. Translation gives CASSLVDLGVLTYNEQFF.

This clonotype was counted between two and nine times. The CDR3 loop is CSAWTVNTEAFF. The CDR3 bases are TGCAGTGCTTGGACGGTGAACACTGAAGCTTTCTTT. The gene calls are TRBV20-1 and TRBJ1-1, with D unresolved. The V gene lost 5 bases and the J gene lost 0 bases, with 7 bases spanning the gap. The V gene's germline CDR1 is DFQATT and CDR2 SNEGSKA (reference sequence). The CDR3 sequence is 12 residues long.

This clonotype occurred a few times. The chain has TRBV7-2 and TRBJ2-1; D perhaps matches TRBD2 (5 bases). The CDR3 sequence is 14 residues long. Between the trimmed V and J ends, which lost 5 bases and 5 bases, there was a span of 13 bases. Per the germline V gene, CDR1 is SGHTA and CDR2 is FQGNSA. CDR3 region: CASSPRAGNNEQFF. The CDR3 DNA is TGTGCCAGCAGCCCCCGGGCGGGTAACAATGAGCAGTTCTTC. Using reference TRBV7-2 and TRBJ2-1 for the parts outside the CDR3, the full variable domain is GAGVSQSPSNKVTEKGKDVELRCDPISGHTALYWYRQSLGQGLEFLIYFQGNSAPDKSGLPSDRFSAERTGGSVSTLTIQRTQQEDSAVYLCASSPRAGNNEQFFGPGTRLTVL.